Listed below are T cell receptor beta chains from one sample, sequenced in a study of cytomegalovirus exposure and HLA in healthy donors. The assay was immunoSEQ multiplex PCR, and TCRdb's table has in-frame clones only and misses some. The table lists under 150,000 clones, 70% to 85% of them singletons. The specimen was PBMCs. These receptor sequences come from a boy between 10 and 17 years old in good health and CMV-seronegative. CDR3s include the opening cysteine and the closing phenylalanine or tryptophan. The order of the fields is V gene, clone size, J gene, CDR3 protein. Size is omitted from some rows. Given values are once, few, many or a class for expanded clones.

v_call: TRBV4-1
clone_size: .
j_call: TRBJ2-5
cdr3_aa: CASSPGAREGRETQYF

v_call: TRBV7-9
clone_size: .
j_call: TRBJ1-3
cdr3_aa: CASSKGQGGTIYF

v_call: TRBV29-1
clone_size: .
j_call: TRBJ2-5
cdr3_aa: CSAGDRGTPRETQYF

v_call: TRBV2
clone_size: .
j_call: TRBJ1-2
cdr3_aa: CASRQGPVNYGYPF

v_call: TRBV27
clone_size: .
j_call: TRBJ2-3
cdr3_aa: CASSLGGDTQYF

v_call: TRBV9
clone_size: .
j_call: TRBJ1-2
cdr3_aa: CASTRDRGDAGYTF

v_call: TRBV5-4
clone_size: .
j_call: TRBJ2-3
cdr3_aa: CASSSKTSGVLTDTQYF

v_call: TRBV4-2
clone_size: .
j_call: TRBJ1-5
cdr3_aa: CASSQASGQGNQPQHF

v_call: TRBV5-4
clone_size: once
j_call: TRBJ2-1
cdr3_aa: CASRIRQDYNEQFF

v_call: TRBV4-1
clone_size: .
j_call: TRBJ2-7
cdr3_aa: CASSQGGAGFSYEQYF

v_call: TRBV6-1
clone_size: few
j_call: TRBJ1-1
cdr3_aa: CASRVITGKAEAFF

v_call: TRBV25-1
clone_size: few
j_call: TRBJ2-7
cdr3_aa: CASSDPGQYEQYF

v_call: TRBV25-1
clone_size: .
j_call: TRBJ2-1
cdr3_aa: CASSEVRTDSYNEQFF

v_call: TRBV7-9
clone_size: once
j_call: TRBJ2-2
cdr3_aa: CASSLRPAGEDGELFF

v_call: TRBV18
clone_size: .
j_call: TRBJ2-7
cdr3_aa: CASSPRDSYEQYF

v_call: TRBV5-5
clone_size: .
j_call: TRBJ2-5
cdr3_aa: CASSLSDRDLQTQYF

v_call: TRBV7-2
clone_size: .
j_call: TRBJ1-5
cdr3_aa: CASSLAPPSFPNQPQHF

v_call: TRBV5-6
clone_size: .
j_call: TRBJ2-7
cdr3_aa: CASSFLSEQYF

v_call: TRBV19
clone_size: once
j_call: TRBJ2-5
cdr3_aa: CASSVDRGQETQYF

v_call: TRBV5-6
clone_size: few
j_call: TRBJ2-7
cdr3_aa: CASSLIVSYEQYF

v_call: TRBV7-9
clone_size: once
j_call: TRBJ2-1
cdr3_aa: CASSGTSGRYNEQFF

v_call: TRBV5-1
clone_size: once
j_call: TRBJ1-2
cdr3_aa: CASSLGQGHGGYTF

v_call: TRBV4-3
clone_size: .
j_call: TRBJ1-2
cdr3_aa: CASSQVEGYYGYTF

v_call: TRBV30
clone_size: .
j_call: TRBJ1-1
cdr3_aa: CAWSVLSNTEAFF

v_call: TRBV7-3
clone_size: .
j_call: TRBJ2-1
cdr3_aa: CASSPPGSAYNEQFF

v_call: TRBV7-3
clone_size: .
j_call: TRBJ2-5
cdr3_aa: CASSLRSGLAQETQYF

v_call: TRBV30
clone_size: .
j_call: TRBJ1-2
cdr3_aa: CACPTPGGYGYTF

v_call: TRBV4-3
clone_size: .
j_call: TRBJ1-6
cdr3_aa: CASSQDRRGSDSPLHF

v_call: TRBV18
clone_size: .
j_call: TRBJ1-1
cdr3_aa: CASSSDRGAEAFF

v_call: TRBV30
clone_size: .
j_call: TRBJ2-3
cdr3_aa: CAWSVYRTSGRSDTQYF

v_call: TRBV2
clone_size: .
j_call: TRBJ1-3
cdr3_aa: CASSVGGSGNTIYF

v_call: TRBV9
clone_size: .
j_call: TRBJ1-5
cdr3_aa: CASSVAVNQPQHF

v_call: TRBV2
clone_size: .
j_call: TRBJ2-7
cdr3_aa: CASSESLAVSYEQYF

v_call: TRBV4-1
clone_size: .
j_call: TRBJ2-7
cdr3_aa: CASSQGPGEWQYF

v_call: TRBV27
clone_size: .
j_call: TRBJ2-3
cdr3_aa: CASSGSTSGGSDTQYF

v_call: TRBV2
clone_size: .
j_call: TRBJ1-2
cdr3_aa: CASSGEDYGYTF

v_call: TRBV15
clone_size: .
j_call: TRBJ1-1
cdr3_aa: CATSRDGTNTEAFF

v_call: TRBV7-3
clone_size: .
j_call: TRBJ2-5
cdr3_aa: CASSNMLAQETQYF

v_call: TRBV9
clone_size: .
j_call: TRBJ2-1
cdr3_aa: CASSVAQGNEQFF

v_call: TRBV6-4
clone_size: once
j_call: TRBJ2-1
cdr3_aa: CASSALRTSNEQFF

v_call: TRBV7-3
clone_size: .
j_call: TRBJ2-3
cdr3_aa: CASSLQGYTDTQYF